This TCR beta chain was recorded in a study of blood T cells in healthy people across ages (dated by TCRdb to about 2015). A note on the overall study: In model experiments, roughly one uniquely barcoded TCR beta cDNA molecule per two T cells was captured by template switching. Using deep sequencing normalized with unique cDNA molecular identifiers, the study measured how TCR beta repertoire diversity changes with age. The donors were split into four age groups: young (average about 15 years), middle-aged (about 40), aged (about 62) and long-lived (approximately 80). The study analyzed two additional independent replicas of 1 million unique cDNA reads from the same blood draw for two donors, one aged 18 to 29 and one aged 80 or older. The paper's findings and limits, for the study overall: As age increased, observed TCR beta diversity per million T cells dropped in a roughly linear way, and a significant reduction was already evident by age about 40. Compared with the aged group, the long-lived group had more naive CD4+ T cells, fewer expanded clones and increased TCR diversity, suggesting age selection. Estimates of total diversity based on one million sequenced T cells were regarded as lower bounds and as underestimates. There was a strong correlation between observed TCR beta diversity and the percentage of naive T cells measured by flow cytometry. The CMV infection status of donors was not known, potentially confounding age-related changes in expanded clonotypes. Conclusive comparison of naive and antigen-experienced compartments was prevented by the profiling of bulk unsorted PBMCs.

Systemically healthy Caucasian individuals from Russia, roughly 40 in total and aged about 6 to 95 years, were included as donors. Each donor gave about 9.7 milliliters of peripheral blood, drawn into EDTA-treated Vacutainer tubes. Ficoll-Paque density-gradient centrifugation was used to isolate PBMCs, with at least 6.5 million per sample. Total RNA was extracted from PBMCs with Trizol reagent, with at least 5.5 micrograms obtained per sample. Naive CD45RAhigh/CD27high T cell percentages were measured by flow cytometry on a PBMC aliquot from every donor. Concerning this clonotype itself: It lacks a known antigen. Base-call qualities are not available, and no considerably larger clone is one nucleotide away.

Library preparation employed 5' RACE. Sequencing was carried out with an Illumina HiSeq 2500. A second PCR of 7 to 11 cycles was run with a J-beta primer mix and a sample-barcoded 5' primer. A template-switch 5' adaptor carrying 12 random nucleotides introduced a unique molecular identifier onto each TCR beta cDNA molecule. At least 2.5 million CDR3-containing paired-end reads were obtained from each sample. All of the RNA was converted into first-strand cDNA using the Mint cDNA synthesis kit, with a TRBC-specific oligonucleotide serving as the primer. Following uracil-DNA glycosylase treatment, a first 18-cycle PCR with universal primers M1SS and BC2_uni_R was performed on all cDNA. Per the original workflow: Normalization of each sample was performed by random selection of 1 million high-quality reads, each carrying a distinct molecular identifier. Reads with shared molecular identifiers were discarded instead of being binned into consensus sequences. MiTCR, run with a Q25 quality threshold and the strictest error-elimination algorithm, handled CDR3 identification, clonotype clustering and error correction. A nonparametric unseen species model with Euler transformation was used to estimate lower-bound total TCR beta diversity. TCRdb reprocessing: public reads trimmed at Q25 with fastp, clones called with MiXCR, in-frame beta chains kept. All rows with the same CDR3 protein become a single entry with the most common DNA and genes. For this entry, the V and J calls and clone size follow TCRdb and not the study's own pipeline. The sample table contains more than 900,000 distinct CDR3 sequences; only one count was recorded for about 29% of them. Together, the top ten hold more than 8.5% of the sample.

According to the germline V gene (reference sequence), CDR1 reads DFQATT and CDR2 reads SNEGSKA. Inclusive of the bounding cysteine and phenylalanine, the CDR3 is 12 residues long. Of all the DNA, just the CDR3 is kept, 36 bases in frame from base 1. V drops 5 bases and J drops 13 bases, leaving 18 bases in between. These data were also reused for a study on T cells of mothers and their children. The second investigation adds: Donors were nine systemically healthy Caucasian individuals: three mothers and their six children. cDNA synthesis used all of the extracted RNA, with around 1.5 ug of RNA in each 15 ul reaction. Sample barcodes and 2-4 random nucleotides were added via the M1S primer in the second PCR. Over 8.5 million TCR beta CDR3 reads were obtained for each mother, and 2.7 million or so reads were obtained for each child. Thymic selection shapes the output of TCR recombination in a similar way in related and unrelated pairs, and inherited differences have a minor effect. Related mother-child pairs always showed normalized repertoire overlap that was slightly higher than in unrelated mother-child pairs, though the difference was never significant. Persistent microchimeric T cell clones were not detected, at a sensitivity of 95 to 100 clones per million clonotypes. To look for features that set related mother-child pairs apart from unrelated individuals, the researchers ran deep NGS to compare the TCR beta repertoires of mothers and children. The mean age was roughly 44 +/- 4 years for the mothers and about 12 +/- 4 years for the children. After adapters were ligated using NEBNext reagents, the libraries underwent 100+100 nt paired-end sequencing on an Illumina HiSeq 2000. To prevent cross-contamination, the mother and child libraries were prepared one month apart and sequenced in separate runs. For each donor, between roughly 450,000 and 2,100,000 distinct TCR beta clonotypes were identified. Naive TCR beta clonotypes were estimated from low-frequency clonotypes matched to each donor's FACS-determined naive share, without sorting.

The specimen was blood. The rearrangement combines TRBV20-1 with TRBJ2-4; TRBD2 is a possible D gene, resting on 5 matching bases. The receptor was isolated from a woman in her thirties or forties in good health. The CDR3 region: CSAGLHGNEQYF. The base sequence is TGCAGTGCTGGACTCCACGGGAATGAGCAGTACTTC.